This T cell receptor beta chain was found in a study of identical twins. This CDR3 is 15 amino acids long. The V gene end was trimmed by 3 bases and the J gene end by 8 bases; junction bases not matched to a gene: 9. Looked up from germline, CDR1 is DFQATT and CDR2 is SNEGSKA (reference sequence). A universal primer site was added by template switching, and unique molecular identifiers were carried by the cDNA. TCRdb re-analysed the 5' RACE reads in MiXCR, keeping a single row per CDR3 protein. The data show under 350,000 distinct CDR3 sequences, roughly 9.8% seen once. In every case, the donor was a healthy Caucasian. This clonotype was detected ten times or more. The same data also contributed to another study, on yellow fever vaccine responses in identical twins.

The specimen sequenced was CD8+ T cells sorted from blood. The chain is built from TRBV20-1 and TRBJ2-1; TRBD2 agrees at 11 bases. This sequence originates from a woman between 18 and 30 years old in good health. The DNA of the CDR3 is TGCAGTGCTAGGCTTGGTAGCGGGGGGGCGGATGAGCAGTTCTTC. The encoded protein is CSARLGSGGADEQFF.